The following is a T cell receptor beta chain sequence with its context. This specimen belongs to a study of blood T cell repertoires in COVID-19. Clones were read by immunoSEQ multiplex PCR, and TCRdb kept only the in-frame ones, dropping some. The data contain approximately 300,000 clones, more than 75% of them singletons. Individuals drawn from around 25 US areas were roughly 18 to 95 years old. The CDR3 extends over 16 amino acids. J was trimmed by 7 bases and V by 3 bases; bases with no gene match: 4. In germline, CDR1 is MGHRA, CDR2 YSYEKL. The V gene is TRBV4-1, the J gene TRBJ2-2; 14 bases fit TRBD2. The sequence came from a man aged 60-69 years who had recovered from COVID-19. The sample taken for sequencing was PBMCs or T cells enriched from blood (not recorded which). This CDR3 is CASSHGLAGGNGELFF. DNA of the CDR3: TGCGCCAGCAGCCACGGACTAGCGGGAGGTAACGGGGAGCTGTTTTTT.